A single sample gave rise to the 2 T cell receptor beta chains below, sequenced in a study of T-cell reconstitution after alpha-beta-depleted transplantation in children. Unique molecular identifiers tagged the TCRbeta library. From the PCR reads, TCRdb called clonotypes with MiXCR, one entry per CDR3 protein. The sample carries 600,000 to 700,000 distinct CDR3 sequences, 16% recorded once. The sequencing used PBMCs from the stem cell graft donor, collected from the stem cell graft. The receptors derive from a human donor who donated a stem cell graft to a child with acute myeloid leukemia.

The chain combines TRBV25-1 with TRBJ1-3, with no clear D. V lost 6 bases and J lost 1, with 7 bases in between. Germline V CDR1 and CDR2: MGHDK, SYGVNS. The CDR3 loop spans 13 amino acids. The CDR3 sequence: CASSHLSGNTIYF. The CDR3 DNA reads as TGTGCCAGCAGCCACTTATCTGGAAACACCATATATTTT. Filled out from reference TRBV25-1 and TRBJ1-3, the complete variable domain reads EADIYQTPRYLVIGTGKKITLECSQTMGHDKMYWYQQDPGMELHLIHYSYGVNSTEKGDLSSESTVSRIRTEHFPLTLESARPSHTSQYLCASSHLSGNTIYFGEGSWLTVV.

V gene TRBV7-2 combines with J gene TRBJ2-3; 11 positions agree with TRBD1. After removal of 4 bases from V and 4 bases from J, the junction contained 4 bases not matched to a gene. CDR1 and CDR2 (germline): SGHTA, FQGNSA. The CDR3 runs 15 residues. The CDR3 loop is CASSSRTGGPDTQYF. As DNA, the CDR3 is TGTGCCAGCAGCTCGCGGACAGGGGGCCCAGATACGCAGTATTTT. The entire variable domain, with the rest obtained from reference TRBV7-2 and TRBJ2-3, is as follows: GAGVSQSPSNKVTEKGKDVELRCDPISGHTALYWYRQSLGQGLEFLIYFQGNSAPDKSGLPSDRFSAERTGGSVSTLTIQRTQQEDSAVYLCASSSRTGGPDTQYFGPGTRLTVL.